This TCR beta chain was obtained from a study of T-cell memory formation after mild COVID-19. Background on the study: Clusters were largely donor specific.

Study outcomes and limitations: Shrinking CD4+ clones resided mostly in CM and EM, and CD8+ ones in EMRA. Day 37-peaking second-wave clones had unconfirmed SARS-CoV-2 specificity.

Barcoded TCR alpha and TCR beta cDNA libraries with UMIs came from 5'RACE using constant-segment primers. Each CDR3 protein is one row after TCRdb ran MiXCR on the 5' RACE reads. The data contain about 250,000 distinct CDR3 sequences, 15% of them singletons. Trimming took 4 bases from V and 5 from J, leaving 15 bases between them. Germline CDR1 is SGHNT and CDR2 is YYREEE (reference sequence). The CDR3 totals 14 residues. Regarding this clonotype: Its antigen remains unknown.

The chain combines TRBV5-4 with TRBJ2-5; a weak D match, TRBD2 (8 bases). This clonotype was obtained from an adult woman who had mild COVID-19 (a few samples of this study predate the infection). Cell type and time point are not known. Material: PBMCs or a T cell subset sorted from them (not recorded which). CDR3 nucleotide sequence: TGTGCCAGCAGCCCGGGGGGGACAGACGAGACCCAGTACTTC. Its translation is CASSPGGTDETQYF.